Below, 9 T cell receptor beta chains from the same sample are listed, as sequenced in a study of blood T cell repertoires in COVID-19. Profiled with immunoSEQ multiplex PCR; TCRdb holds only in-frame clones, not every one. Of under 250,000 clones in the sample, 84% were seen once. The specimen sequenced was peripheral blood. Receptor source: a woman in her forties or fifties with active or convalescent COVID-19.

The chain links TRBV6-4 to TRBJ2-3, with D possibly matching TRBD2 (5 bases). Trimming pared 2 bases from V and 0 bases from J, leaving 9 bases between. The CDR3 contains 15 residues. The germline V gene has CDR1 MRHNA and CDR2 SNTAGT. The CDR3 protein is CASSDDAGSTDTQYF. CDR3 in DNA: TGTGCCAGCAGTGACGACGCGGGTAGCACAGATACGCAGTATTTT.

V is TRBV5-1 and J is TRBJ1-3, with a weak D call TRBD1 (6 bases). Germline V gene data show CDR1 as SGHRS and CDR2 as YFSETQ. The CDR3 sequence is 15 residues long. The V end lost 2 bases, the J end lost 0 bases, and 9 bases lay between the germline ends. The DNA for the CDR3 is TGCGCCAGCAGCTTAGGGGGAAACTCTGGAAACACCATATATTTT. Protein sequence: CASSLGGNSGNTIYF.

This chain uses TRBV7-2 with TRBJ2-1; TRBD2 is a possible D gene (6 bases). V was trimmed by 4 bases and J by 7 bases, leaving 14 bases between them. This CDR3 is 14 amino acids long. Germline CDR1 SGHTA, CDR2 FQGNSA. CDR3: CASSWKAGTNEQFF. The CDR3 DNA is TGTGCCAGCAGCTGGAAAGCGGGCACGAATGAGCAGTTCTTC.

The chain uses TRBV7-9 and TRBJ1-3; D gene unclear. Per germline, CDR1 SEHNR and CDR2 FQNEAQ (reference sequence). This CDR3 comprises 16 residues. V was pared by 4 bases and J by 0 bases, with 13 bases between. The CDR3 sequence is CASSSGKRISGNTIYF. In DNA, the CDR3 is TGTGCCAGCAGCTCGGGAAAGCGGATCTCTGGAAACACCATATATTTT.

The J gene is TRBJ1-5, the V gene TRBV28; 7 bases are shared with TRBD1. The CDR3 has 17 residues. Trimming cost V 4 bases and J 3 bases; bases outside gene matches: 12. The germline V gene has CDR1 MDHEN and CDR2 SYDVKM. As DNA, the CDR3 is TGTGCCAGCAGTTCCTCGGGGGCAGGGGGGTTCAATCAGCCCCAGCATTTT. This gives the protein CASSSSGAGGFNQPQHF.

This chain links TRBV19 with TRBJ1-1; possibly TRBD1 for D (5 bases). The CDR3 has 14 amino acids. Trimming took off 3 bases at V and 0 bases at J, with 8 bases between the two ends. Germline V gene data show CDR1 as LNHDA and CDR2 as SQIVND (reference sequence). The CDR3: CASSIQGLNTEAFF. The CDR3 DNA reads TGTGCCAGTAGTATCCAGGGCTTGAACACTGAAGCTTTCTTT.

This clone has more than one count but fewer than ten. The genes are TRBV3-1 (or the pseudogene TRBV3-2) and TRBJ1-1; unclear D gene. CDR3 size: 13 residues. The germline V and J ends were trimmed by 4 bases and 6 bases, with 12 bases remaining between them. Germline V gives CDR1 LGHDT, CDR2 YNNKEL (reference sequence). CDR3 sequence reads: CASSLYGGAEAFF. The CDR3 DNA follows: TGTGCCAGCAGCCTTTACGGAGGAGCTGAAGCTTTCTTT.

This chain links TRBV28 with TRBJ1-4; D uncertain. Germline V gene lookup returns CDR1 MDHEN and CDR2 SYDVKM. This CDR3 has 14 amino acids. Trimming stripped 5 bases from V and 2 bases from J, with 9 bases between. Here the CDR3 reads CASSPSLTNEKLFF. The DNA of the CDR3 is TGTGCCAGCAGTCCAAGCCTTACTAATGAAAAACTGTTTTTT.

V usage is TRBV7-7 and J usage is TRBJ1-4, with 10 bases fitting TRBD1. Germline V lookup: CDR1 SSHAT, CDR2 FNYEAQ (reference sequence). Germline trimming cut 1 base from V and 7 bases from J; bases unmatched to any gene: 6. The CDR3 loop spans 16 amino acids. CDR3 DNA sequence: TGTGCCAGCAGCTTAGGAGGGGACAGGGGACCTGAAAAACTGTTTTTT. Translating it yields CASSLGGDRGPEKLFF.